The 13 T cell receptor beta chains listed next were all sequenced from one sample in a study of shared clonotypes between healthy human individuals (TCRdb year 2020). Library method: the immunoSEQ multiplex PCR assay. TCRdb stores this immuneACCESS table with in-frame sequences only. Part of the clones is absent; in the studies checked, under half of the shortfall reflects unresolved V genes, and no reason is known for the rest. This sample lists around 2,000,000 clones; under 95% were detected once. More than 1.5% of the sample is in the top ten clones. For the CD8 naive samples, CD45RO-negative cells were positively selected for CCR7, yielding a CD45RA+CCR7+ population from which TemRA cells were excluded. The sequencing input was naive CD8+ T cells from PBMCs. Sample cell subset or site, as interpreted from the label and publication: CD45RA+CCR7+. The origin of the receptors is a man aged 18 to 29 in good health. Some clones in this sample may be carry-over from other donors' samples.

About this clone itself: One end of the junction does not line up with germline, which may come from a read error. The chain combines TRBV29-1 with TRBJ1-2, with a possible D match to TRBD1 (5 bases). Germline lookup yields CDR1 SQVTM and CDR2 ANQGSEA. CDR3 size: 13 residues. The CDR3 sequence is CSVDNRGWDGCTF. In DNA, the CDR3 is TGCAGCGTTGACAACCGGGGGTGGGATGGCTGCACCTTC.

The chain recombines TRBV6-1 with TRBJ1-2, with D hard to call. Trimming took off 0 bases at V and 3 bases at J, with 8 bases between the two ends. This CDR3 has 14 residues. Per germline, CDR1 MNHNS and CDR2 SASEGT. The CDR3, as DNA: TGTGCCAGCAGTGAAGCTGAATACTACTATGGCTACACCTTC. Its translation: CASSEAEYYYGYTF.

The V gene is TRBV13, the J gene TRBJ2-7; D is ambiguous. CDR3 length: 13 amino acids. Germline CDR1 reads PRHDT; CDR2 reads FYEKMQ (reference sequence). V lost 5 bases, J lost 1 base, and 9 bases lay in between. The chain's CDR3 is CASSPITSYEQYF. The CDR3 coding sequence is TGTGCCAGCAGCCCAATAACTTCCTACGAGCAGTACTTC.

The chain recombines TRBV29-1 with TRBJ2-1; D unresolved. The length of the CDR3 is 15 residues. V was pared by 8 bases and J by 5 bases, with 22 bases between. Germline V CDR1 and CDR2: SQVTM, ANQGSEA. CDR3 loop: CSITPVWVDDNEQFF. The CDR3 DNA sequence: TGCAGCATCACCCCAGTCTGGGTCGACGACAATGAGCAGTTCTTC.

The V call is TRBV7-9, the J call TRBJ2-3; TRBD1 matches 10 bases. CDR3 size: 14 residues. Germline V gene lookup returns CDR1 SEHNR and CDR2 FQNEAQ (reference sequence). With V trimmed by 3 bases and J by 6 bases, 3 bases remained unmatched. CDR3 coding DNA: TGTGCCAGCAGCTTCGGGACAGGGGTCGATACGCAGTATTTT. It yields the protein CASSFGTGVDTQYF.

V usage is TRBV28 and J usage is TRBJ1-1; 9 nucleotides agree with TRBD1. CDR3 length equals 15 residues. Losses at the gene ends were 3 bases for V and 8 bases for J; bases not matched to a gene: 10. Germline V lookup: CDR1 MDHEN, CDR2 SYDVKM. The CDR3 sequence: CASSFVQGAGLEAFF. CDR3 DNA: TGTGCCAGCAGTTTCGTACAGGGGGCCGGCTTAGAAGCTTTCTTT.

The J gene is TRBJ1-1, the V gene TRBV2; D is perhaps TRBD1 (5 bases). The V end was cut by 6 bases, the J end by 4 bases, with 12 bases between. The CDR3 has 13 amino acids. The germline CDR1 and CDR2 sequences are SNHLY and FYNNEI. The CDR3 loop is CASRETGITEAFF. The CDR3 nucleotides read TGTGCCAGCAGAGAAACAGGTATCACTGAAGCTTTCTTT.

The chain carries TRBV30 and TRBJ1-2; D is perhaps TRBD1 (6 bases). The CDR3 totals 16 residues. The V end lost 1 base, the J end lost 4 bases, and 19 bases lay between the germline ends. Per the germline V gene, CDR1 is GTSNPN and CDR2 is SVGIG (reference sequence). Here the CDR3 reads CAWSGPSGAPAYGYTF. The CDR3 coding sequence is TGTGCCTGGAGTGGGCCCTCAGGGGCCCCAGCCTATGGCTACACCTTC.

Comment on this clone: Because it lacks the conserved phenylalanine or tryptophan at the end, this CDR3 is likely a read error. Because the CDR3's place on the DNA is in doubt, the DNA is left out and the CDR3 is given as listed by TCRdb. CDR3: CASSLTAFA. This chain joins TRBV5-8 and TRBJ1-1. The V gene's germline CDR1 is SGHTS and CDR2 YDEGEE. Including both end residues, the CDR3 is 9 amino acids long.

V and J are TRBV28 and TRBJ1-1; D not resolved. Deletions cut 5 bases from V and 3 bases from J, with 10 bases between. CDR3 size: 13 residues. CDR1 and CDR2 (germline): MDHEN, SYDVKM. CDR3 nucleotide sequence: TGTGCCAGCAGTCCGGGCGGCCACACTGAAGCTTTCTTT. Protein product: CASSPGGHTEAFF.

This CDR3 reads CASSVGTRRGGELFF. The CDR3 nucleotides are TGTGCCAGCAGCGTAGGGACTCGAAGGGGCGGGGAGCTGTTTTTT. The V gene is TRBV9, the J gene TRBJ2-2; D possibly uses TRBD1 or TRBD2 (5 bases each). V lost 0 bases, J lost 7 bases, and 13 bases lay in between. Per germline, CDR1 SGDLS and CDR2 YYNGEE. The CDR3 extends over 15 amino acids.

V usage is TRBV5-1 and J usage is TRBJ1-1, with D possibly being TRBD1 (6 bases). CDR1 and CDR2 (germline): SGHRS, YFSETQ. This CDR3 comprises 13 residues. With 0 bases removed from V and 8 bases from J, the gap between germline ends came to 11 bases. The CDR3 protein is CASSLAGGREAFF. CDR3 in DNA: TGCGCCAGCAGCTTGGCCGGGGGGCGGGAAGCTTTCTTT.

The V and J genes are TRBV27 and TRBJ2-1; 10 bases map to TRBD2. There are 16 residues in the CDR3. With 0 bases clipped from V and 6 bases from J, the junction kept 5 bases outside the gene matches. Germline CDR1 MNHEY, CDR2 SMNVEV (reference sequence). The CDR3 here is CASSLSAGTSVNEQFF. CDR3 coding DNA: TGTGCCAGCAGTTTATCAGCCGGGACTAGCGTCAATGAGCAGTTCTTC.